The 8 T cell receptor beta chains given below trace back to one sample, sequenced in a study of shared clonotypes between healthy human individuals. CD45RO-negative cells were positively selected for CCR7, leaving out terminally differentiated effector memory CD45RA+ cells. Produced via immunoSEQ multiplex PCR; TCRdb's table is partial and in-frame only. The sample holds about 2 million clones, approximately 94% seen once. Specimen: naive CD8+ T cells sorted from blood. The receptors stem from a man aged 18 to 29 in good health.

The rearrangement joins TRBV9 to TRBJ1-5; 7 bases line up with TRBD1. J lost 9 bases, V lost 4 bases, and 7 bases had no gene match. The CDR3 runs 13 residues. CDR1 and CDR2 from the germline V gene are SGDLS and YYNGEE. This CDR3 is CASSRGPLWPQHF. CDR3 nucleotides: TGTGCCAGCAGCAGGGGGCCCCTGTGGCCCCAGCATTTT.

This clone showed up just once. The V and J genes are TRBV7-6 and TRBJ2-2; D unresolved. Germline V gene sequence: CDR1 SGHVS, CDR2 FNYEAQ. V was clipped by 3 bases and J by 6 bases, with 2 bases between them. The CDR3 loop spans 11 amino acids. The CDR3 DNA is TGTGCCAGCAGCTTCGCCGGGGAGCTGTTTTTT. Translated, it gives CASSFAGELFF.

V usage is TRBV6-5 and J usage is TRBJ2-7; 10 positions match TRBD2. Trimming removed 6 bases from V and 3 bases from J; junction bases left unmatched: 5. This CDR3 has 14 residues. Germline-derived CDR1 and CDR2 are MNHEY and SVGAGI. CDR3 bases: TGTGCCAGCAGCTCTAGCGGGAGAGGCTACGAGCAGTACTTC. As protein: CASSSSGRGYEQYF.

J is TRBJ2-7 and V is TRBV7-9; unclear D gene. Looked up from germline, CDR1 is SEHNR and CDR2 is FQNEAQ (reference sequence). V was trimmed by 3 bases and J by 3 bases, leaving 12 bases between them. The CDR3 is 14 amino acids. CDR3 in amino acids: CASSLTLTDYEQYF. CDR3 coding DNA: TGTGCCAGCAGCTTGACGCTTACGGACTACGAGCAGTACTTC.

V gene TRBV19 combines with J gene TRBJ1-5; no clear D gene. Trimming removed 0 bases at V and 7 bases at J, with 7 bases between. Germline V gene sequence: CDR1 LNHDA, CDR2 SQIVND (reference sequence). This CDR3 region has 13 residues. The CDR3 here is CASSIDGEQPQHF. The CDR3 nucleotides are TGTGCCAGTAGTATAGATGGGGAACAGCCCCAGCATTTT.

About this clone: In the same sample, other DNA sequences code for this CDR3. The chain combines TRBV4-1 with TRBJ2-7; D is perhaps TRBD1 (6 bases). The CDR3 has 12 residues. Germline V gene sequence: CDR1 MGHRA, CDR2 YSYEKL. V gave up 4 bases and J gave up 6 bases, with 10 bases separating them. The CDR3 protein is CASSLGGGEQYF. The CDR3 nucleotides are TGCGCCAGCAGCCTAGGGGGTGGCGAGCAGTACTTC.

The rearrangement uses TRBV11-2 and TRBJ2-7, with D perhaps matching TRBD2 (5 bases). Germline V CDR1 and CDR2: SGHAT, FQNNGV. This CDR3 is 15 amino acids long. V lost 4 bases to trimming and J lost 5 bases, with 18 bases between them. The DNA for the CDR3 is TGTGCCAGCAGCTCAAAGCCCCATCCTAGCCACGAGCAGTACTTC. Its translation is CASSSKPHPSHEQYF.

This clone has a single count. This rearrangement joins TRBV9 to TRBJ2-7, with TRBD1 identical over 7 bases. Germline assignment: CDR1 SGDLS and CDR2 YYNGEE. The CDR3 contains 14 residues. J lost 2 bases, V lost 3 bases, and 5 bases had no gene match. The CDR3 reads CASSAGQRTYEQYF. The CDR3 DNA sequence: TGTGCCAGCAGCGCGGGACAGAGGACCTACGAGCAGTACTTC.